This T cell receptor beta chain was retrieved from a study of blood T cell repertoires in COVID-19. About the study: The origin of the acute and convalescent COVID-19 samples was the United States, Italy and Spain.

The CDR3 totals 14 residues. Germline-derived CDR1 and CDR2 are SGHRS and YFSETQ. The trim removed 0 bases at V and 7 bases at J, leaving 4 bases unmatched. Authors' processing steps: Estimated nucleated cell counts came from reference gene primer amplification. Method: immunoSEQ multiplex PCR; TCRdb's copy keeps in-frame clones and lacks some. V, J and clone size are taken as reported in that table, and D and trimming were inferred from the DNA itself. There are tens of thousands of clones in the sample; about 82% occur only once, and around 18% lies in the top ten. This rearrangement joins TRBV5-1 to TRBJ2-1; 7 bases fit TRBD1. The sample comprised peripheral blood. The TCR originated in a human donor in a cohort sampled during active COVID-19. The CDR3 bases are TGCGCCAGCAGCTTGGGACCAGGGGGAAATGAGCAGTTCTTC. Its protein product is CASSLGPGGNEQFF. Filled out from reference TRBV5-1 and TRBJ2-1, the complete variable domain reads KAGVTQTPRYLIKTRGQQVTLSCSPISGHRSVSWYQQTPGQGLQFLFEYFSETQRNKGNFPGRFSGRQFSNSRSEMNVSTLELGDSALYLCASSLGPGGNEQFFGPGTRLTVL.